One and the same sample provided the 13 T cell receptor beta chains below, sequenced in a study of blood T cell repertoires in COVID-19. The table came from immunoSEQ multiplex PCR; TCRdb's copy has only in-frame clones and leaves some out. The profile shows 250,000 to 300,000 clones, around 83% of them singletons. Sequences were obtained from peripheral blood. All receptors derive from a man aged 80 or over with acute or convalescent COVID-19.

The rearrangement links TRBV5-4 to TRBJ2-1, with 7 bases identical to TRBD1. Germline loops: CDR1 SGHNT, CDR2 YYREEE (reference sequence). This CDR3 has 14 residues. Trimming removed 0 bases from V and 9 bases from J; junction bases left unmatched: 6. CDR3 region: CASSLEGARVEQFF. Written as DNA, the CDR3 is TGTGCCAGCAGCTTGGAGGGGGCCCGAGTTGAGCAGTTCTTC.

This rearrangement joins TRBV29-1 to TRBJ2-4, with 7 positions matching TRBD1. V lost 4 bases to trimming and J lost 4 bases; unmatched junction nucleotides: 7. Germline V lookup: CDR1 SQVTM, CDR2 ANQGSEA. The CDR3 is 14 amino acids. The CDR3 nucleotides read TGCAGCGTTGGCCAGGGGGTAGAAAAAAACATTCAGTACTTC. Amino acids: CSVGQGVEKNIQYF.

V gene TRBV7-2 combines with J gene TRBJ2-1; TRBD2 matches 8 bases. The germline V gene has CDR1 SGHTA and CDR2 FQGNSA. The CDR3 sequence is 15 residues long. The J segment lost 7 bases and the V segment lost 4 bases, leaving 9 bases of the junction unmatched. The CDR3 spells CASSSPGLDMNEQFF. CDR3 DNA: TGTGCCAGCAGCTCACCGGGACTAGATATGAATGAGCAGTTCTTC.

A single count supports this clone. In DNA, the CDR3 is TGCGCCAGCAGCCAAGATCTGGGGGGCTATGGCTACACCTTC. Amino acids: CASSQDLGGYGYTF. The chain recombines TRBV4-1 with TRBJ1-2, with D perhaps TRBD1 (5 bases). V lost 0 bases, J lost 4 bases, and 9 bases lay in between. The CDR3 extends over 14 amino acids. CDR1 and CDR2 from the germline V gene are MGHRA and YSYEKL.

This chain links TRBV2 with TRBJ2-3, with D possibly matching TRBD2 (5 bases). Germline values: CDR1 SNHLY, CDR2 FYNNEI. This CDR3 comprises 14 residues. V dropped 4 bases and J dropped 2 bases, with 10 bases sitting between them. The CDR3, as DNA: TGTGCCAGCAGTGCGGTCGGGAACACAGATACGCAGTATTTT. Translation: CASSAVGNTDTQYF.

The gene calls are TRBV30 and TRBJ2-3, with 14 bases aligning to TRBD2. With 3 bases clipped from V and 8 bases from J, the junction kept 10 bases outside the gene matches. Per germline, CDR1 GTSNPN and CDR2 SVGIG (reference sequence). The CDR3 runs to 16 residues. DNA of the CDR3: TGTGCCTGGAGCATCCGCGGGACTAGCGGGGGAGGTACGCAGTATTTT. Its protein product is CAWSIRGTSGGGTQYF.

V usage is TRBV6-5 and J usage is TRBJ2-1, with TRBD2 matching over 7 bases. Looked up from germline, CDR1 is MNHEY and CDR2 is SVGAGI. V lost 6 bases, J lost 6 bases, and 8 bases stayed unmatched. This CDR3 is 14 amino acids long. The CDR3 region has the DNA TGTGCCAGCAGCAGGGCGGGAGATAGCAATGAGCAGTTCTTC. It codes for CASSRAGDSNEQFF.

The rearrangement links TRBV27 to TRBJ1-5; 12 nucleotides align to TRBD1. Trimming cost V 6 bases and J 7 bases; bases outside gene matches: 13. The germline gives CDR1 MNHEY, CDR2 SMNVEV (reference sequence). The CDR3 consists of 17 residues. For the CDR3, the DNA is TGTGCCAGCAGGCAGAGGGGACAGGGGGCTCCGGGGCAGCCCCAGCATTTT. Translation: CASRQRGQGAPGQPQHF.

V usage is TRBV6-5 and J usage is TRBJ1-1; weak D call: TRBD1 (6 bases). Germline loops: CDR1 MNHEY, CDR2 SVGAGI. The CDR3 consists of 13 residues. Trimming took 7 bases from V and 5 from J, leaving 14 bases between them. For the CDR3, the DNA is TGTGCCAGCACATACAGGGTTATAACTGAAGCTTTCTTT. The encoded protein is CASTYRVITEAFF.

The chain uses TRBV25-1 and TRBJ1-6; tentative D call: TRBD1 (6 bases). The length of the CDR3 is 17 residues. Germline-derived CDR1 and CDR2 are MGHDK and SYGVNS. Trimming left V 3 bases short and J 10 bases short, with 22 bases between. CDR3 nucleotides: TGTGCCAGCAGTGATGGGGCCCCGGCAGGGGCTCGGTCACCCCTCCACTTT. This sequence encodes CASSDGAPAGARSPLHF.

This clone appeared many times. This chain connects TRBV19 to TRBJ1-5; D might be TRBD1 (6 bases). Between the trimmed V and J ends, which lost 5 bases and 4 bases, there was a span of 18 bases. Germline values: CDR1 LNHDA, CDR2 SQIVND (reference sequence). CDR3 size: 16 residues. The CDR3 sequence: CASSWGTRGLNQPQHF. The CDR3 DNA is TGTGCCAGTAGTTGGGGGACACGTGGGTTAAATCAGCCCCAGCATTTT.

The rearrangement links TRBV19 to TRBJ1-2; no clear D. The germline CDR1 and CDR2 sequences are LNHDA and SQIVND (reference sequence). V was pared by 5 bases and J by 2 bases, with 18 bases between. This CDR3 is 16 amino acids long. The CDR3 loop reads CASSSGILTSNYGYTF. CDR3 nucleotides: TGTGCCAGTAGTTCCGGCATCTTGACATCAAACTATGGCTACACCTTC.

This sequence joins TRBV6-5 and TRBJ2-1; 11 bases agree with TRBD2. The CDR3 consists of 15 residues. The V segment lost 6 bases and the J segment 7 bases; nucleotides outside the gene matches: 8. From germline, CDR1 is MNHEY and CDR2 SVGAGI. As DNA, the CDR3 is TGTGCCAGCAGCAATAGCGGGGGGGCCTGGAATGAGCAGTTCTTC. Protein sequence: CASSNSGGAWNEQFF.